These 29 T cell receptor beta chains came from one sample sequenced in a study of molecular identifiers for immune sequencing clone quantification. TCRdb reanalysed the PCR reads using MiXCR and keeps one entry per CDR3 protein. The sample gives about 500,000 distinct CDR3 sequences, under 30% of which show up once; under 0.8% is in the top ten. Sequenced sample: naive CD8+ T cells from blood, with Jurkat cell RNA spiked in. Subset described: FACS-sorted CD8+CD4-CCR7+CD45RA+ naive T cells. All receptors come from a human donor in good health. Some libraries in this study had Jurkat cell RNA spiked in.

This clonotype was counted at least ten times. CDR3 bases: TGTGCCATCAGTGACAGTGACGAGCAGTACTTC. It codes for CAISDSDEQYF. The genes are TRBV10-3 and TRBJ2-7; D unclear. Between the trimmed V and J ends, which lost 3 bases and 5 bases, there was a span of 5 bases. Germline CDR1 ENHRY, CDR2 SYGVKD. This CDR3 has 11 residues.

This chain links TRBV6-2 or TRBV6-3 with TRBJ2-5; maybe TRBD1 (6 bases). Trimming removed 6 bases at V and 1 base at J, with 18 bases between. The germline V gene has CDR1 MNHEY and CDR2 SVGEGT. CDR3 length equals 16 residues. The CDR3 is CASRGIRDTSQETQYF. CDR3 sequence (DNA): TGTGCCAGCAGGGGTATCCGGGACACTTCCCAAGAGACCCAGTACTTC.

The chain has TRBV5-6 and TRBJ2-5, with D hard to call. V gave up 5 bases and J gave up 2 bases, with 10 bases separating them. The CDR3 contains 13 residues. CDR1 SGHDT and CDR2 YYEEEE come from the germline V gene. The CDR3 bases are TGTGCCAGCAGGGGGTTTGGGCAAGAGACCCAGTACTTC. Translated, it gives CASRGFGQETQYF.

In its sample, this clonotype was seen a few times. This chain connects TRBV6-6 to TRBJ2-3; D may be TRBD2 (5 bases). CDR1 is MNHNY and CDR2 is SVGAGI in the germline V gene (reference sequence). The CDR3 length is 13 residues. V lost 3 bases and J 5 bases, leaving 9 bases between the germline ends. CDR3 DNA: TGTGCCAGCAGTTATTCGGGAAGAGATACGCAGTATTTT. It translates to CASSYSGRDTQYF.

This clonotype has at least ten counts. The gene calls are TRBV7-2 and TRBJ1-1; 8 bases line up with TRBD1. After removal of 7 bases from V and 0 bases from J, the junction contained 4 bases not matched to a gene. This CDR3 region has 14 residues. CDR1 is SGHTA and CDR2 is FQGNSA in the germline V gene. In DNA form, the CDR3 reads TGTGCCAGCACCACAGGGGGGATGAACACTGAAGCTTTCTTT. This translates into CASTTGGMNTEAFF.

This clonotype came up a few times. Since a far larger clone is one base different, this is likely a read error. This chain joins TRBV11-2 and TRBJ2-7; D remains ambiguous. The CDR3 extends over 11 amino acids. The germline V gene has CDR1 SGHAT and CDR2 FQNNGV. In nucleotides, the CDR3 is TGTGCCAGCAGCCCCGCCTACGGGCAGTACTTC. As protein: CASSPAYGQYF.

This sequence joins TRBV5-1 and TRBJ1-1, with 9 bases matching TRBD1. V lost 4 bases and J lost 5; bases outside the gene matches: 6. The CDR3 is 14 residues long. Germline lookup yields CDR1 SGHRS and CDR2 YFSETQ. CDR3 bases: TGCGCCAGCAGCGACGGGACAGGGTGGACTGAAGCTTTCTTT. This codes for CASSDGTGWTEAFF. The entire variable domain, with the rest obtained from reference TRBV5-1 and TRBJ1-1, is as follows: KAGVTQTPRYLIKTRGQQVTLSCSPISGHRSVSWYQQTPGQGLQFLFEYFSETQRNKGNFPGRFSGRQFSNSRSEMNVSTLELGDSALYLCASSDGTGWTEAFFGQGTRLTVV.

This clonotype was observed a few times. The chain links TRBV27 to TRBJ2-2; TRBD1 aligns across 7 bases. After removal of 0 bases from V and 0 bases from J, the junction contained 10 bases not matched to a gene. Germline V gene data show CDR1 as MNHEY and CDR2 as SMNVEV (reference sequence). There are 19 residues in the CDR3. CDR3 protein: CASSLSWDRVIANTGELFF. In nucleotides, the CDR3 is TGTGCCAGCAGTTTATCATGGGACAGAGTAATCGCGAACACCGGGGAGCTGTTTTTT.

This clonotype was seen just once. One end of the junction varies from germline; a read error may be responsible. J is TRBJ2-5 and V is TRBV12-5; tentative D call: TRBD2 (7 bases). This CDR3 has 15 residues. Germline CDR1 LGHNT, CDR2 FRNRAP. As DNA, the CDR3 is TGTGCTAGTGGTTTGGTACCCGGGGGGCAAGAGCCCCAGTCCTTC. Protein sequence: CASGLVPGGQEPQSF.

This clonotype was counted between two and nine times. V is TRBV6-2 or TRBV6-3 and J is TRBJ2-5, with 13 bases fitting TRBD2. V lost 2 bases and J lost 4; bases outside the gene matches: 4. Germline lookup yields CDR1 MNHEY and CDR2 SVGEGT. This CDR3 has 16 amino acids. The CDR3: CASSYAGLAGRETQYF. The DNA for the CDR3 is TGTGCCAGCAGTTACGCGGGACTAGCGGGAAGAGAGACCCAGTACTTC.

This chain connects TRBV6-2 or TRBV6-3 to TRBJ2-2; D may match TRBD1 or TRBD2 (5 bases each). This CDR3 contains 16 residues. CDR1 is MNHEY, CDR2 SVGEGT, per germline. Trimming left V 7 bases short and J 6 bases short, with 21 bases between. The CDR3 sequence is CASTPWRSGLAGELFF. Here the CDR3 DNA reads TGTGCCAGCACTCCATGGAGGTCAGGGTTGGCCGGGGAGCTGTTTTTT.

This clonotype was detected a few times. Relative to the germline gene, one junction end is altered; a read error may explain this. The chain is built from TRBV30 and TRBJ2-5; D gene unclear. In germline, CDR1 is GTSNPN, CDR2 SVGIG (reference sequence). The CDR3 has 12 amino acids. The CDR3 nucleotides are TGTGCCTGGAGTGAGAACCAAGAGCCCCAGTACTTC. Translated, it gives CAWSENQEPQYF.

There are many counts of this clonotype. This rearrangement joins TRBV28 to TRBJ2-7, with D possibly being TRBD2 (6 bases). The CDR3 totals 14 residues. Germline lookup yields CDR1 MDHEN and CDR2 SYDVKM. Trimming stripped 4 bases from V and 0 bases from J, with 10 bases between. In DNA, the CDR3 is TGTGCCAGCAGTTGGGGACTGAGCTCCTACGAGCAGTACTTC. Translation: CASSWGLSSYEQYF.

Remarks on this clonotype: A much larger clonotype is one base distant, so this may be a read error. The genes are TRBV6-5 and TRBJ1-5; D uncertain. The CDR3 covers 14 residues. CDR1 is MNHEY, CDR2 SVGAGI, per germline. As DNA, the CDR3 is TGTGCCGGCAGTTACTTAGGGAGCAATCAGCCCCAGCATTTT. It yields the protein CAGSYLGSNQPQHF.

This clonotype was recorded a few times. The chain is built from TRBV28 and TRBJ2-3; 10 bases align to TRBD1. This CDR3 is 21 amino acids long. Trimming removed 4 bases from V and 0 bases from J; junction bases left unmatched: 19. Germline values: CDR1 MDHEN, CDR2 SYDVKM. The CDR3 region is CASSYKRSGTGDSTSTDTQYF. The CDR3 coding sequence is TGTGCCAGCAGTTATAAGCGGTCCGGGACAGGGGACTCTACTAGCACAGATACGCAGTATTTT.

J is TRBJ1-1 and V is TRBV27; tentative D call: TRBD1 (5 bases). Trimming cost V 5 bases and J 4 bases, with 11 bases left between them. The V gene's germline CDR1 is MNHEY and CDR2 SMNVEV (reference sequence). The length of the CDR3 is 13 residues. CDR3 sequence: CASSEGQTTEAFF. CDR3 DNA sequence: TGTGCCAGCAGTGAGGGGCAGACCACTGAAGCTTTCTTT.

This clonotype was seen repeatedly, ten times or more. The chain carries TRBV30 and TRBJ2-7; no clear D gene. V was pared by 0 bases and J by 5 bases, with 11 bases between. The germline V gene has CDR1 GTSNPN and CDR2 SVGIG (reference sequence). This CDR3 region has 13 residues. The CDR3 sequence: CAWSVHRGDEQYF. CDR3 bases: TGTGCCTGGAGTGTACATCGTGGGGACGAGCAGTACTTC.

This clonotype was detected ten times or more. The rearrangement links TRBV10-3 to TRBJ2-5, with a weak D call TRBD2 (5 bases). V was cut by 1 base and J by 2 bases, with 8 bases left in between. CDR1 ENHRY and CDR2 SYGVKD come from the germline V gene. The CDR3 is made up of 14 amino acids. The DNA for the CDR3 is TGTGCCATCAGTGAGTACGGCGGGCAAGAGACCCAGTACTTC. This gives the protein CAISEYGGQETQYF.

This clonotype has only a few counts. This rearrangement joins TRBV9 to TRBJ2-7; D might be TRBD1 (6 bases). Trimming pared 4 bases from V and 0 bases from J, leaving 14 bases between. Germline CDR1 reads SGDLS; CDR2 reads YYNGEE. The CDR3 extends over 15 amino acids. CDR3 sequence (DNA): TGTGCCAGCAGCACCCGGGACACCGGCTCCTACGAGCAGTACTTC. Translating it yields CASSTRDTGSYEQYF.

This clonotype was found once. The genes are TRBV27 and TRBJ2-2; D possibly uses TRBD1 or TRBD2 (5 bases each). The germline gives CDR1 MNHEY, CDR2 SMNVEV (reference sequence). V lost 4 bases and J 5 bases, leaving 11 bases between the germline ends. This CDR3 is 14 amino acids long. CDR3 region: CASSSGPYTGELFF. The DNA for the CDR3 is TGTGCCAGCAGTTCGGGGCCTTATACCGGGGAGCTGTTTTTT.

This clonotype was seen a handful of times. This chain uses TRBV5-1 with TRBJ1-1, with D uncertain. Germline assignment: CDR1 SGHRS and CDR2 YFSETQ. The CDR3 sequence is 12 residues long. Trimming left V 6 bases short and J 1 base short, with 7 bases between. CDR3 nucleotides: TGCGCCAGCACATCTGGGAACACTGAAGCTTTCTTT. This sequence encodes CASTSGNTEAFF.

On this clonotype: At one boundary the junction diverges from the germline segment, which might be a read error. CDR3 in amino acids: CASSPRLGGNQEPQYF. The CDR3 region has the DNA TGTGCCAGCAGCCCCCGTTTGGGGGGAAACCAAGAGCCCCAGTACTTC. The chain is built from TRBV7-9 and TRBJ2-5, with D possibly being TRBD2 (6 bases). The CDR3 sequence is 16 residues long. Per the germline V gene, CDR1 is SEHNR and CDR2 is FQNEAQ (reference sequence).

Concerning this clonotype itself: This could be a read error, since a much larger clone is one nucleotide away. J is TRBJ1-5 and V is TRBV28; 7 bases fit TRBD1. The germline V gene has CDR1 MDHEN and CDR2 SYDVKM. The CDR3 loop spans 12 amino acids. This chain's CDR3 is CAGRTGGQPQHF. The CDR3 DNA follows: TGTGCCGGCAGGACAGGAGGCCAGCCCCAGCATTTT.

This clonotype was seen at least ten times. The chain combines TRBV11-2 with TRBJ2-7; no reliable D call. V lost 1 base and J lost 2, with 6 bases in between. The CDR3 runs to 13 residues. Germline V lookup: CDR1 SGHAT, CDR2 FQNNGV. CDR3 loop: CASSLGKPYEQYF. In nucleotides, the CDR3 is TGTGCCAGCAGCTTAGGGAAACCCTACGAGCAGTACTTC.

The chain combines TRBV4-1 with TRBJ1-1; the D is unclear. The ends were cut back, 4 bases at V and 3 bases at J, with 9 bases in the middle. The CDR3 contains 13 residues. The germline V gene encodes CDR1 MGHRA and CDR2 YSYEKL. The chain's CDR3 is CASSRLVDTEAFF. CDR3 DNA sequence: TGCGCCAGCAGCCGATTGGTAGACACTGAAGCTTTCTTT.

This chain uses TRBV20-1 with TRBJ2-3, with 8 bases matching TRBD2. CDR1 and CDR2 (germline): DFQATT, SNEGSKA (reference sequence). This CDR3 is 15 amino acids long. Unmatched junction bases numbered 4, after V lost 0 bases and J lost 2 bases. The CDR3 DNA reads TGCAGTGCTAGAGATCTAGCGGGTCACACAGATACGCAGTATTTT. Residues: CSARDLAGHTDTQYF.

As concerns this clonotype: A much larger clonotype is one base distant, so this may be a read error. CDR3 sequence reads: CASKTGGADIQYF. CDR3 coding DNA: TGTGCCAGCAAGACGGGGGGCGCTGACATTCAGTACTTC. The rearrangement uses TRBV6-2 or TRBV6-3 and TRBJ2-4; maybe TRBD2 (7 bases). From germline, CDR1 is MNHEY and CDR2 SVGEGT. The CDR3 is 13 residues long. V dropped 7 bases and J dropped 8 bases, with 15 bases sitting between them.

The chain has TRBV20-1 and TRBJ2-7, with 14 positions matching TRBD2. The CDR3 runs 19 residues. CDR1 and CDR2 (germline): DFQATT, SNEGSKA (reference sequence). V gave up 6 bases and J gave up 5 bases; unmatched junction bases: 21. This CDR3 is CSALPGTSGGPAPADEQYF. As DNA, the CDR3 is TGCAGTGCCCTTCCCGGGACTAGCGGGGGCCCAGCTCCAGCTGACGAGCAGTACTTC.

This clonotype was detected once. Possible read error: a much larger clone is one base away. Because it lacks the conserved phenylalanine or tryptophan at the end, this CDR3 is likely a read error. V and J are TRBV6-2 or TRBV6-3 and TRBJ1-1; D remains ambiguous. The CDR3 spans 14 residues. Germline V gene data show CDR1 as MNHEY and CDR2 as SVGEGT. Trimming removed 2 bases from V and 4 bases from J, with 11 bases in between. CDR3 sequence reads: CASSYQDWGTEAFS. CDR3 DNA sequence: TGTGCCAGCAGTTACCAGGATTGGGGCACTGAAGCTTTCTCT.